A single T cell receptor (beta chain) is shown here with its context. Its matching antigen is unknown. The source of the sample is a study of T cell responses to AZD1222 COVID-19 vaccine. Findings and caveats of the study: Females outnumbered males among donors, who were mostly white British; clonal diversity was possibly underestimated. Spike was spanned by vaccine-associated CD4 TCRs, with dominance at 160-218 and 743-854.

TCRdb's copy holds only in-frame clones and misses some; the assay was immunoSEQ multiplex PCR. The sample has approximately 150,000 clones, about 90% seen once; the top ten hold approximately 2%. Sequenced material: peripheral blood, taken on day 0 of AZD1222 vaccination. The sequence was collected from an adult in good health.

The DNA of the CDR3 is TGTGCCAGCAGCTTGTACGCTCATAGCAATCAGCCCCAGCATTTT. It is translated as CASSLYAHSNQPQHF. The gene calls are TRBV5-6 and TRBJ1-5; D gene uncertain. Germline CDR1 is SGHDT and CDR2 is YYEEEE. The CDR3 covers 15 residues. Trimming stripped 1 base from V and 0 bases from J, with 8 bases between.